The subject of this entry is one T cell receptor beta chain. Its specificity is unknown. The source of the sample is a study of blood T cells in healthy people across ages. V shed 2 bases and J shed 5 bases, with 19 bases lying between them. Per germline, CDR1 WNHNN and CDR2 SYGVQD (reference sequence). This CDR3 is 16 amino acids long. Overall study findings and caveats: Without sorted subsets, naive and antigen-experienced compartments could not be conclusively compared. It was found that TCR beta diversity correlated strongly with the percentage of naive T cells.

A J-beta primer mix and a sample-barcoded 5' primer were used in a second PCR of roughly 6 to 11 cycles. No fewer than 3 million CDR3-containing paired-end reads came from each sample. Using its own MiXCR run on the 5' RACE reads, TCRdb lists one record per CDR3 protein. Altogether over 1,300,000 distinct CDR3 sequences are present, 59% being singletons, with the ten largest covering more than 6%. This TCR came from a man aged 18 to 30 in good health. The chain links TRBV10-1 to TRBJ2-7; D gene ambiguous. Sequenced material: blood. The CDR3 here is CASSENLMAGVDEQYF. CDR3 bases: TGCGCCAGCAGTGAGAATCTTATGGCAGGAGTGGACGAGCAGTACTTC.